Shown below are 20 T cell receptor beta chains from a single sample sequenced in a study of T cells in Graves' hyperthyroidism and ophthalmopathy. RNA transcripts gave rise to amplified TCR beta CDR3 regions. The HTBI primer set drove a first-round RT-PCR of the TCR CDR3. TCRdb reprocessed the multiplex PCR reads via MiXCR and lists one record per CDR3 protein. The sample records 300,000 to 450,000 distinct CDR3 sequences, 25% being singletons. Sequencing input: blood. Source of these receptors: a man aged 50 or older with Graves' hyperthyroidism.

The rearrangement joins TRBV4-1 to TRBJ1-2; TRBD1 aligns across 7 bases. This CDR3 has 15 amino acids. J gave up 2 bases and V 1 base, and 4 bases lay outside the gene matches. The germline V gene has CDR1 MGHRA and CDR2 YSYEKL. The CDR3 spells CASSQVQGLNYGYTF. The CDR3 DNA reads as TGCGCCAGCAGCCAAGTACAGGGGCTGAACTATGGCTACACCTTC.

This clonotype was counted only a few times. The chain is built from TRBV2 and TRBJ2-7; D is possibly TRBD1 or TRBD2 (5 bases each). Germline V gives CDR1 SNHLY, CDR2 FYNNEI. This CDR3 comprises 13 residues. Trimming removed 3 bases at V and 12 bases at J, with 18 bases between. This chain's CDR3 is CASSDASYGARYF. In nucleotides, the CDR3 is TGTGCCAGCAGTGATGCATCGTACGGGGCGCGGTACTTC.

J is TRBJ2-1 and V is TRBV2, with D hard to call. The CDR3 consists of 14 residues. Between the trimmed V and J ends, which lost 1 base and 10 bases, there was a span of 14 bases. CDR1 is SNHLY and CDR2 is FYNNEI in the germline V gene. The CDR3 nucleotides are TGTGCCAGCAGTGAAGATGTCCCCTCACCCGAGCAGTTCTTC. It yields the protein CASSEDVPSPEQFF.

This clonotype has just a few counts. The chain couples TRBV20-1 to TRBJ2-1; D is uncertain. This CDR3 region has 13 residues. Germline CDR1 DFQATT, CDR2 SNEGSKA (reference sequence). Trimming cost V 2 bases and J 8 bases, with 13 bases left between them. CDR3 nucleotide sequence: TGCAGTGCTAGATCCCCAGACGGTCATGAGCAGTTCTTC. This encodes CSARSPDGHEQFF.

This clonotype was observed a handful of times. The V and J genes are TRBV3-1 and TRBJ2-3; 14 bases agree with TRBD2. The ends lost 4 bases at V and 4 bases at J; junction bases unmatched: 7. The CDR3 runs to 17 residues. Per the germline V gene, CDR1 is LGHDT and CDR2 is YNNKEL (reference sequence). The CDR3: CASSLRGLAGDPDTQYF. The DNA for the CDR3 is TGTGCCAGCAGCCTCCGGGGACTAGCGGGAGACCCAGATACGCAGTATTTT.

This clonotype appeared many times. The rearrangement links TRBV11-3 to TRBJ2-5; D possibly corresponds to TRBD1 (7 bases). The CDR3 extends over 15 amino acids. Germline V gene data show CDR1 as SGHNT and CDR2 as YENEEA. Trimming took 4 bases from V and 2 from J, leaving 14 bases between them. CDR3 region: CASSSTAGGQETQYF. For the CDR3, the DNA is TGTGCCAGCAGCTCTACGGCAGGGGGGCAAGAGACCCAGTACTTC.

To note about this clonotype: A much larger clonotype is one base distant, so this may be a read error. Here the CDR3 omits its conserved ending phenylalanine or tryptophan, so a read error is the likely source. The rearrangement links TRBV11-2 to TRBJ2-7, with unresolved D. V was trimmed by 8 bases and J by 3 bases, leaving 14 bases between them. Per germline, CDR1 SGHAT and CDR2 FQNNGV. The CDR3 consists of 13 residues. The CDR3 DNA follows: TGTGCCAGCGGTGGCTACACCAACTACGAGCAGTACTTG. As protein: CASGGYTNYEQYL.

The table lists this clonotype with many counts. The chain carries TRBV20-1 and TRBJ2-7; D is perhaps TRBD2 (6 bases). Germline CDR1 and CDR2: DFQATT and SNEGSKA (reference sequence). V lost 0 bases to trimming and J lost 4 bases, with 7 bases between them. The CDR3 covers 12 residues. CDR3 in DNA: TGCAGTGCTAGAGAGGGAGGTTACGAGCAGTACTTC. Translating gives CSAREGGYEQYF.

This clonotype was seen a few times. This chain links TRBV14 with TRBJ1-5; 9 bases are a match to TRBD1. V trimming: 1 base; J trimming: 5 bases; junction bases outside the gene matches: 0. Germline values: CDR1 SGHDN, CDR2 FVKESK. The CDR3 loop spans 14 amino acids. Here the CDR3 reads CASSQGQGDQPQHF. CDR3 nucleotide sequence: TGTGCCAGCAGCCAAGGACAGGGGGATCAGCCCCAGCATTTT.

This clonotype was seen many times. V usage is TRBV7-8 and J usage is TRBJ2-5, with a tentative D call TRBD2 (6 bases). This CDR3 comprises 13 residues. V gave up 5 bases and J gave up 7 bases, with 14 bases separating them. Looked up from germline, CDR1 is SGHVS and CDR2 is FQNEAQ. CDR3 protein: CASSKDQAGTQYF. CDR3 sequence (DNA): TGTGCCAGCAGCAAAGACCAAGCGGGGACCCAGTACTTC. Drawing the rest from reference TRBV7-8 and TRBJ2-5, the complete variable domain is GAGVSQSPRYKVAKRGQDVALRCDPISGHVSLFWYQQALGQGPEFLTYFQNEAQLDKSGLPSDRFFAERPEGSVSTLKIQRTQQEDSAVYLCASSKDQAGTQYFGPGTRLLVL.

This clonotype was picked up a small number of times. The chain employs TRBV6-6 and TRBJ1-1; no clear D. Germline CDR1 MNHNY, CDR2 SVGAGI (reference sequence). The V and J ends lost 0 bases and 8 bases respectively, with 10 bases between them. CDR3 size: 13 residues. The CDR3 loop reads CASSYSPGTEAFF. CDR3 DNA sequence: TGTGCCAGCAGTTACTCTCCGGGTACAGAAGCTTTCTTT.

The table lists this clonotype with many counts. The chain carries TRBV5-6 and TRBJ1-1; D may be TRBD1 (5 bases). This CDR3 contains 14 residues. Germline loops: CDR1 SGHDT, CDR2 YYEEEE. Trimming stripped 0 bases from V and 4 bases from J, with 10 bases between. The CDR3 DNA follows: TGTGCCAGCAGCTTGGCAGGGTTGGGCACTGAAGCTTTCTTT. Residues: CASSLAGLGTEAFF.

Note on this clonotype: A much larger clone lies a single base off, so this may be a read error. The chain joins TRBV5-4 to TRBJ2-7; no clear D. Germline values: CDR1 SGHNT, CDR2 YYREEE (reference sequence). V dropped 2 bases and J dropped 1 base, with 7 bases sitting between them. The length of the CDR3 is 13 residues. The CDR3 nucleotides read TGTGCCAGCAGCTTTCAGGAATCCTACGAGCAGTACTTC. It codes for CASSFQESYEQYF.

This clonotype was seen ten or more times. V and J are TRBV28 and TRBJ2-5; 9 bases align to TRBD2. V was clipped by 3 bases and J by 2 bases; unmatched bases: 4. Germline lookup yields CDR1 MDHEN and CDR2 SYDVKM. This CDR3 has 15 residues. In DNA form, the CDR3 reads TGTGCCAGCAGTTTGGCGGGAGGGTCACAAGAGACCCAGTACTTC. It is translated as CASSLAGGSQETQYF.

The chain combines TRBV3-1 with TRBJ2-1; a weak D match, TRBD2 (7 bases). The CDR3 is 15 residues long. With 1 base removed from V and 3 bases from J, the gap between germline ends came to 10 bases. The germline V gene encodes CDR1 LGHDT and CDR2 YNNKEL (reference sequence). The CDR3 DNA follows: TGTGCCAGCAGCCAAGGAGGGGGGGGCTACAATGAGCAGTTCTTC. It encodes CASSQGGGGYNEQFF.

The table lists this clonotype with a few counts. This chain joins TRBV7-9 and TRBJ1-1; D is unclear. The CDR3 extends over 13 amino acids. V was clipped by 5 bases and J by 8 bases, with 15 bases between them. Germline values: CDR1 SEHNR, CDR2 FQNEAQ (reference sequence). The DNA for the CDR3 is TGTGCCAGCAGCCCTGGGGAATGGCCCGAAGCTTTCTTT. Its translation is CASSPGEWPEAFF.

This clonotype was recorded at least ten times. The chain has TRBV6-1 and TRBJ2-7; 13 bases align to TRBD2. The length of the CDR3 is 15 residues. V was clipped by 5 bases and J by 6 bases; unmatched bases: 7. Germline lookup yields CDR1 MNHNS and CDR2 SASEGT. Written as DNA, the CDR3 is TGTGCCAGCAGTTCCCGGACTAGCGGGGGCGGCGAGCAGTACTTC. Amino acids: CASSSRTSGGGEQYF.

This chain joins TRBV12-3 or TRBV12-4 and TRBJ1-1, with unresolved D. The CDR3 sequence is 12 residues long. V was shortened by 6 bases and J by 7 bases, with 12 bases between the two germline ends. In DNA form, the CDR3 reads TGTGCCAGCAGGATACAGAGCATTGAAGCTTTCTTT. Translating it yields CASRIQSIEAFF.

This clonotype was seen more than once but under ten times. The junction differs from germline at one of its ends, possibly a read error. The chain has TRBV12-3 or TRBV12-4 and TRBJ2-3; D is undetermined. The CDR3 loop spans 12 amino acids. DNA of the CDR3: TGTGCCAGCAGTCCGAGCAGAGATACGCAGTATTTT. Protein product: CASSPSRDTQYF.

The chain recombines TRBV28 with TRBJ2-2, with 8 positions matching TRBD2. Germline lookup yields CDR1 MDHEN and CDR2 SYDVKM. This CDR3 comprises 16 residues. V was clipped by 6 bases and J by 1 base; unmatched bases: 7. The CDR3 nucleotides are TGTGCCAGCAGCACCTACGGGGGGGGGAACACCGGGGAGCTGTTTTTT. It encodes CASSTYGGGNTGELFF.